The clone carrying this T cell receptor (beta chain) was recorded at least ten times. Its target is not known. The sample comes from a study of CD8 T cells in ankylosing spondylitis. Via MiXCR, TCRdb re-called the 5' RACE reads, giving one row per CDR3 protein. Among approximately 260,000 distinct CDR3 sequences, under 20% were seen once, and the ten largest hold around a third. Notes on the study in general: It was reported that disease-linked clones were significantly enriched in matched ankylosing spondylitis synovial fluid.

The TCR originated in a male donor with ankylosing spondylitis or in good health (not recorded which). Sequences were obtained from blood, either unsorted or a sorted T cell fraction (not recorded which).

The CDR3 bases are TGTGCCAGCAGCGAGGGAGGGGTAGTAAACGAGCAGTACTTC. Its protein product is CASSEGGVVNEQYF. The genes are TRBV9 and TRBJ2-7, with 7 nucleotides matching TRBD2. J gave up 5 bases and V 3 bases, and 8 bases lay outside the gene matches. Germline V gene lookup returns CDR1 SGDLS and CDR2 YYNGEE. This CDR3 spans 14 amino acids.